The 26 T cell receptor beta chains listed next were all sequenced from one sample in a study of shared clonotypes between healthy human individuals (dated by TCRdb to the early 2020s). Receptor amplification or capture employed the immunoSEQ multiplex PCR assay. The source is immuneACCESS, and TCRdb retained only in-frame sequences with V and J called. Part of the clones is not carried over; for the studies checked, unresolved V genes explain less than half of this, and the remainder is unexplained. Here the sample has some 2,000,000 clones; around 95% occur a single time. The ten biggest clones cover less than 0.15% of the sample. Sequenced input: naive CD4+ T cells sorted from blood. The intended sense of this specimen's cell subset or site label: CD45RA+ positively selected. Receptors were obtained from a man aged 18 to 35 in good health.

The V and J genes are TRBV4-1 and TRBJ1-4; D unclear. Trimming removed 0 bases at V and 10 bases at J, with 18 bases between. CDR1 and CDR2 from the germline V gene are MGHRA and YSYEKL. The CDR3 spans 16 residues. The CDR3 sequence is CASSQDLKGSISKLFF. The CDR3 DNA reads TGCGCCAGCAGCCAAGATCTCAAGGGTTCCATTTCAAAACTGTTTTTT.

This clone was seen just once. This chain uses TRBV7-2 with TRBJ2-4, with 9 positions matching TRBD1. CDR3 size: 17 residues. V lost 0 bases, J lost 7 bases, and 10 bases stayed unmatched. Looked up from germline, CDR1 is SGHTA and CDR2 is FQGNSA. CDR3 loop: CASSLAVKGTGMNIQYF. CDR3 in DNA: TGTGCCAGCAGCTTAGCGGTTAAAGGGACAGGGATGAACATTCAGTACTTC.

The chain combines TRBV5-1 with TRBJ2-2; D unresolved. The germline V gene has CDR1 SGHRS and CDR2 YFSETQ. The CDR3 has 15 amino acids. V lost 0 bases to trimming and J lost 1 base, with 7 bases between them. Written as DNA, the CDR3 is TGCGCCAGCAGCTTGGTAGTCCAGAACACCGGGGAGCTGTTTTTT. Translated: CASSLVVQNTGELFF.

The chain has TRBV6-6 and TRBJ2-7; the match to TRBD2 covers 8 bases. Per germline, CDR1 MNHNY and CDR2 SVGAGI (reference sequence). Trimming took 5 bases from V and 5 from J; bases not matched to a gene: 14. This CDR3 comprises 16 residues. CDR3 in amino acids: CASSHRAGTSGHEQYF. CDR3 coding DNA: TGTGCCAGCAGTCACAGGGCTGGGACTAGTGGCCACGAGCAGTACTTC.

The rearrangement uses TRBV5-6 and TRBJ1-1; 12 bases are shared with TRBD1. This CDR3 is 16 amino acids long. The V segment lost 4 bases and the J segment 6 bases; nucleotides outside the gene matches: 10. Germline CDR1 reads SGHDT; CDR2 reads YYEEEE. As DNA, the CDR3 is TGTGCCAGCAGCATAAGGGACAGGGGGCGCAGCTCTGAAGCTTTCTTT. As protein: CASSIRDRGRSSEAFF. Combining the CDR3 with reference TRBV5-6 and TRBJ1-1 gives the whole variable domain DAGVTQSPTHLIKTRGQQVTLRCSPKSGHDTVSWYQQALGQGPQFIFQYYEEEERQRGNFPDRFSGHQFPNYSSELNVNALLLGDSALYLCASSIRDRGRSSEAFFGQGTRLTVV.

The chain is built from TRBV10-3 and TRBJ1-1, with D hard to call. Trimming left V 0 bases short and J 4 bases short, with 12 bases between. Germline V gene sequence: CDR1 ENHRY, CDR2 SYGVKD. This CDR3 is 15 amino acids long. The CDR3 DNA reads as TGTGCCATCAGTGAGTCTGGAGGAATGGGCACTGAAGCTTTCTTT. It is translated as CAISESGGMGTEAFF.

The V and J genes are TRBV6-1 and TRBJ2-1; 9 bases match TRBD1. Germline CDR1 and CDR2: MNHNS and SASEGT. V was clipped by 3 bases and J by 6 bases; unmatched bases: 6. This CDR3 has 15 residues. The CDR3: CASSEGQGFLNEQFF. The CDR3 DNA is TGTGCCAGCAGTGAGGGACAGGGATTTCTCAATGAGCAGTTCTTC.

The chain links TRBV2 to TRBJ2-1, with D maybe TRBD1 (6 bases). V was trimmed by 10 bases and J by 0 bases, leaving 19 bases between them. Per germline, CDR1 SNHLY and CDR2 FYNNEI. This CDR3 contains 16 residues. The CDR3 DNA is TGTGCCACCCCACGAAGGGGGAGAAGCTCCTACAATGAGCAGTTCTTC. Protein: CATPRRGRSSYNEQFF.

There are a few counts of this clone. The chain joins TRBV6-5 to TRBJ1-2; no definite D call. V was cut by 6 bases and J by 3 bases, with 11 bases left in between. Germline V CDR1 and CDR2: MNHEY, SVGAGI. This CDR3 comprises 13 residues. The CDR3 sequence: CASRTDRYYGYTF. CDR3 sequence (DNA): TGTGCCAGCAGAACAGACCGTTACTATGGCTACACCTTC.

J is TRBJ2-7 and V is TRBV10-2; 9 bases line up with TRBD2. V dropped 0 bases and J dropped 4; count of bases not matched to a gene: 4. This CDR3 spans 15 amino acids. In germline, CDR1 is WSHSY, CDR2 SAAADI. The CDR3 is CASSESSGGLYEQYF. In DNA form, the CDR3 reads TGCGCCAGCAGTGAGTCCAGCGGGGGGCTTTACGAGCAGTACTTC.

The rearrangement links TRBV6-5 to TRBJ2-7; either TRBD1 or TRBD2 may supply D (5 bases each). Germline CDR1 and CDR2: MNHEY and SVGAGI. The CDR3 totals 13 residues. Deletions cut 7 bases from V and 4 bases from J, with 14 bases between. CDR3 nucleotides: TGTGCCAGCAAAAGGGGACCCCCATACGAGCAGTACTTC. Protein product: CASKRGPPYEQYF.

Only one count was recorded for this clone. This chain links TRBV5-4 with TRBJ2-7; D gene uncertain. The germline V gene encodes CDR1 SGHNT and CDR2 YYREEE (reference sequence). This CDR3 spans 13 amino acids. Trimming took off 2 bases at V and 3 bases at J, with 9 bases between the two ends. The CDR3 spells CASSFGRNYEQYF. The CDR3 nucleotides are TGTGCCAGCAGCTTCGGCCGCAACTACGAGCAGTACTTC.

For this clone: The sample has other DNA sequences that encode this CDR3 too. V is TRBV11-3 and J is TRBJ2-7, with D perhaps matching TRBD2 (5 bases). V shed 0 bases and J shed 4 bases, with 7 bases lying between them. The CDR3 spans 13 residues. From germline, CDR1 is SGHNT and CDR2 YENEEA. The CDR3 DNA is TGTGCCAGCAGCTTAGAGGGCGGGTACGAGCAGTACTTC. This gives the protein CASSLEGGYEQYF.

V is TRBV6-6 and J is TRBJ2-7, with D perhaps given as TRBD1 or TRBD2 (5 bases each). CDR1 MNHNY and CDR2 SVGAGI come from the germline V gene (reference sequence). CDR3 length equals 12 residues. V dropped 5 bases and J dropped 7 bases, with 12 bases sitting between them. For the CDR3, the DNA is TGTGCCAGCAGTCCCGGGGCTTGGGAGCAGTACTTC. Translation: CASSPGAWEQYF.

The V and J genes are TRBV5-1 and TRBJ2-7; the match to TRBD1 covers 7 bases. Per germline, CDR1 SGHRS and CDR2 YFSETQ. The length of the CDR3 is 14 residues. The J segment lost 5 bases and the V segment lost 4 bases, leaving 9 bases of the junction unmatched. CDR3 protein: CASSPMTGTDEQYF. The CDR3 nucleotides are TGCGCCAGCAGCCCCATGACAGGGACCGACGAGCAGTACTTC.

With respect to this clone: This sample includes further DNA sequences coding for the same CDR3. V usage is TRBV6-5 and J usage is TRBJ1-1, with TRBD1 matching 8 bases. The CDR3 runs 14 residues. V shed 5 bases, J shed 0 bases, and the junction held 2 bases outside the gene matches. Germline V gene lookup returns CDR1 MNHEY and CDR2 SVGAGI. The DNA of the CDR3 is TGTGCCAGCAGTCGACAGGGGCTGAACACTGAAGCTTTCTTT. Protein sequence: CASSRQGLNTEAFF.

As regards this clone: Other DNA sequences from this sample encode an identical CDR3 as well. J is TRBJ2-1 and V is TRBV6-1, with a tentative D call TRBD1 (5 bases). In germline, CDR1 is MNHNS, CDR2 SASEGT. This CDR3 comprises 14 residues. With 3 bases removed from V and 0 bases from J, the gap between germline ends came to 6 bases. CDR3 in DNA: TGTGCCAGCAGTGAGGGGCTCTCCTACAATGAGCAGTTCTTC. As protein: CASSEGLSYNEQFF.

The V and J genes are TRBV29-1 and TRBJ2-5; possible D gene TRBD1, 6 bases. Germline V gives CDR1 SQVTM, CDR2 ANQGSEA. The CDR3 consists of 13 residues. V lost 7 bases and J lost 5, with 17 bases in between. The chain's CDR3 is CSAISWGLETQYF. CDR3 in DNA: TGCAGCGCCATCTCCTGGGGGCTCGAGACCCAGTACTTC.

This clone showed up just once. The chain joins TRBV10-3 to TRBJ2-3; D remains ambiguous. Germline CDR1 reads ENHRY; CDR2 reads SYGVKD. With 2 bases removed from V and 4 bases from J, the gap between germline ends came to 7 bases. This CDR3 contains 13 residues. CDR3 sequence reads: CAISEIRADTQYF. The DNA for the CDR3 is TGTGCCATCAGTGAGATTCGAGCAGATACGCAGTATTTT.

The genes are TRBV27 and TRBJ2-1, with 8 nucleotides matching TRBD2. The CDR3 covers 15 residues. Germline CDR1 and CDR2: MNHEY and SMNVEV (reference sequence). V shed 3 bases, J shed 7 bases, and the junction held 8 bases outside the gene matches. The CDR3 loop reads CASSFPSGGRNEQFF. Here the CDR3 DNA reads TGTGCCAGCAGTTTCCCCAGCGGGGGTCGGAATGAGCAGTTCTTC.

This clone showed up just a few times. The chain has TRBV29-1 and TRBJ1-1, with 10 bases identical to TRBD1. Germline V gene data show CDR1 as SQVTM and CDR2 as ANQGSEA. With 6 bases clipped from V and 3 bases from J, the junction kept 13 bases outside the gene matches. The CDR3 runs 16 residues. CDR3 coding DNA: TGCAGCGTGTACCACTACCGGACAGGGGGATACACTGAAGCTTTCTTT. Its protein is CSVYHYRTGGYTEAFF.

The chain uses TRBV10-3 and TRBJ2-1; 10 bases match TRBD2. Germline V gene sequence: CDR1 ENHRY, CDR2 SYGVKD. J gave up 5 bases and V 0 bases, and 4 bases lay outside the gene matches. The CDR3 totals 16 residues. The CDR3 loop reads CAISESRTSGHNEQFF. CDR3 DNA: TGTGCCATCAGTGAGTCAAGGACTAGCGGCCACAATGAGCAGTTCTTC.

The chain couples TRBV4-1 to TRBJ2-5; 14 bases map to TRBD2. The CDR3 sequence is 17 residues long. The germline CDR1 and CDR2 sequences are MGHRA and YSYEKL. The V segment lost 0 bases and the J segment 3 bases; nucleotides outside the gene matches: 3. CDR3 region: CASSQDPGLAGEETQYF. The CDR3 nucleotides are TGCGCCAGCAGCCAAGACCCGGGACTAGCGGGGGAAGAGACCCAGTACTTC.

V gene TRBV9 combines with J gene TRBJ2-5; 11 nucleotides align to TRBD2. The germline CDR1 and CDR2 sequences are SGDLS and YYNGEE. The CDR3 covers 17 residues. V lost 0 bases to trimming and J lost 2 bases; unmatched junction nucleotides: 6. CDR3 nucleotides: TGTGCCAGCAGCGTAGCTCCCACTAGCGGGGGACAAGAGACCCAGTACTTC. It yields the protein CASSVAPTSGGQETQYF.

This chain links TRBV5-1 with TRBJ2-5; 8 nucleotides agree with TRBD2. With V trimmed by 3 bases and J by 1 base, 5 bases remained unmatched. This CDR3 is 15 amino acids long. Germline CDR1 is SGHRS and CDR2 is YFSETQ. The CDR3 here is CASSSSGSGQETQYF. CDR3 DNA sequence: TGCGCCAGCAGCTCGAGCGGGAGCGGCCAAGAGACCCAGTACTTC.

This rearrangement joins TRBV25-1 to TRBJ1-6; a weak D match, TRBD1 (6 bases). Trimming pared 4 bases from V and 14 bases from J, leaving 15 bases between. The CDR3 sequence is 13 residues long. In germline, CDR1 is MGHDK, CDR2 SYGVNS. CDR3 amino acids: CASSGRGSWALHF. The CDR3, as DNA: TGTGCCAGCAGTGGCAGGGGCAGTTGGGCCCTCCACTTT.